A single sample is the source of the 25 T cell receptor beta chains below, sequenced in a study of control samples from healthy donors and cancer patients. Profiling relied on immunoSEQ multiplex PCR, and the TCRdb table lists in-frame clones only, not all of them. The data contain 150,000 to 200,000 clones, almost 90% of them singletons. Specimen: blood. These receptors all come from a woman aged 30 to 39 in good health.

This clone was seen just once. This sequence joins TRBV4-1 and TRBJ2-2, with 9 positions matching TRBD1. V lost 3 bases and J lost 1; bases outside the gene matches: 6. Per the germline V gene, CDR1 is MGHRA and CDR2 is YSYEKL. The CDR3 spans 17 residues. As DNA, the CDR3 is TGCGCCAGCAGCCAGGGACAGGGAACATTGAACACCGGGGAGCTGTTTTTT. This translates into CASSQGQGTLNTGELFF.

The chain carries TRBV12-3 or TRBV12-4 and TRBJ1-1; the D is unclear. The ends were cut back, 5 bases at V and 5 bases at J, with 12 bases in the middle. CDR3 length equals 13 residues. The CDR3 loop is CASSRPGGTEAFF. CDR3 coding DNA: TGTGCCAGCAGTAGGCCCGGCGGGACTGAAGCTTTCTTT.

The chain uses TRBV4-1 and TRBJ1-3, with D perhaps matching TRBD1 (5 bases). Between the trimmed V and J ends, which lost 2 bases and 0 bases, there was a span of 11 bases. Germline CDR1 is MGHRA and CDR2 is YSYEKL. The CDR3 has 16 amino acids. The CDR3: CASSQHWTFSGNTIYF. DNA for the CDR3: TGCGCCAGCAGCCAACATTGGACATTCTCTGGAAACACCATATATTTT.

The chain combines TRBV3-1 (or the pseudogene TRBV3-2) with TRBJ2-1; TRBD2 is a possible D gene (6 bases). Trimming removed 4 bases from V and 4 bases from J, with 14 bases in between. This CDR3 is built from 15 residues. Germline V CDR1 and CDR2: LGHDT, YNNKEL (reference sequence). The DNA for the CDR3 is TGTGCCAGCAGCCCGGGACTGAATTCGTACAATGAGCAGTTCTTC. It encodes CASSPGLNSYNEQFF.

V gene TRBV6-7 combines with J gene TRBJ1-1, with D uncertain. TRBV6-7 is marked as an open reading frame, function uncertain. The CDR3 runs 17 residues. Trimming pared 6 bases from V and 2 bases from J, leaving 22 bases between. CDR3 region: CASSPTPNSTENTEAFF. In DNA, the CDR3 is TGTGCCAGCAGCCCCACGCCAAATTCAACCGAAAACACTGAAGCTTTCTTT.

The chain carries TRBV5-1 and TRBJ2-1; no firm D call. The CDR3 runs to 15 residues. Trimming removed 0 bases at V and 4 bases at J, with 11 bases between. Germline V CDR1 and CDR2: SGHRS, YFSETQ. The CDR3 loop reads CASSLDVTRYNEQFF. CDR3 DNA: TGCGCCAGCAGCTTGGATGTCACCCGTTACAATGAGCAGTTCTTC.

This rearrangement joins TRBV15 to TRBJ1-2, with D possibly TRBD1 on 5 matching bases. This CDR3 comprises 15 residues. Trimming left V 6 bases short and J 4 bases short, with 18 bases between. CDR1 and CDR2 from the germline V gene are LNHNV and YYDKDF (reference sequence). In nucleotides, the CDR3 is TGTGCCACCAGTCCAGAGATGGGACTGAGCTATGGCTACACCTTC. Translation gives CATSPEMGLSYGYTF. Using reference TRBV15 and TRBJ1-2 for the parts outside the CDR3, the full variable domain is DAMVIQNPRYQVTQFGKPVTLSCSQTLNHNVMYWYQQKSSQAPKLLFHYYDKDFNNEADTPDNFQSRRPNTSFCFLDIRSPGLGDTAMYLCATSPEMGLSYGYTFGSGTRLTVV.

This chain uses TRBV30 with TRBJ1-2; maybe TRBD1 (5 bases). The CDR3 length is 15 residues. Germline lookup yields CDR1 GTSNPN and CDR2 SVGIG (reference sequence). The V end was cut by 1 base, the J end by 3 bases, with 15 bases between. The CDR3 nucleotides are TGTGCCTGGAGTGATGGAGGGGTGGTGGACTATGGCTACACCTTC. Its protein is CAWSDGGVVDYGYTF.

This clone was recorded only once. The V call is TRBV3-1 (or the pseudogene TRBV3-2), the J call TRBJ2-3; a weak D match, TRBD2 (7 bases). This CDR3 has 15 amino acids. Trimming pared 5 bases from V and 6 bases from J, leaving 18 bases between. Germline V gene data show CDR1 as LGHDT and CDR2 as YNNKEL (reference sequence). Here the CDR3 DNA reads TGTGCCAGCAGCTTAGTGGGGGGGCCGGGGGATACGCAGTATTTT. This translates into CASSLVGGPGDTQYF.

This CDR3 is CASSIELGGANEKLFF. The DNA of the CDR3 is TGTGCCAGTAGTATTGAGCTCGGGGGCGCTAATGAAAAACTGTTTTTT. This rearrangement joins TRBV19 to TRBJ1-4, with a weak D call TRBD1 (6 bases). This CDR3 has 16 amino acids. V shed 3 bases and J shed 3 bases, with 14 bases lying between them. Germline assignment: CDR1 LNHDA and CDR2 SQIVND (reference sequence).

The CDR3 bases are TGTGCTAGTGGTTTGGGGGACAGCGGTTTAGAGACCCAGTACTTC. The encoded protein is CASGLGDSGLETQYF. V gene TRBV12-5 combines with J gene TRBJ2-5, with 7 bases matching TRBD1. The V segment lost 1 base and the J segment 4 bases; nucleotides outside the gene matches: 6. Germline CDR1 reads LGHNT; CDR2 reads FRNRAP. The CDR3 runs 15 residues.

The chain joins TRBV7-9 to TRBJ1-6; D uncertain. This CDR3 region has 13 residues. Germline loops: CDR1 SEHNR, CDR2 FQNEAQ (reference sequence). Deletions cut 1 base from V and 16 bases from J, with 14 bases between. The chain's CDR3 is CASSLVIGEELHF. In DNA, the CDR3 is TGTGCCAGCAGCTTAGTAATTGGGGAGGAACTCCACTTT.

The chain carries TRBV12-3 or TRBV12-4 and TRBJ1-2, with a weak D call TRBD1 (5 bases). The germline V and J ends were trimmed by 5 bases and 8 bases, with 15 bases remaining between them. The CDR3 runs to 13 residues. The CDR3 is CASSGGTLLGYTF. The CDR3 nucleotides are TGTGCCAGCAGTGGGGGAACATTGTTGGGCTACACCTTC.

This chain joins TRBV27 and TRBJ2-3, with 11 bases matching TRBD2. The CDR3 is 17 residues long. Looked up from germline, CDR1 is MNHEY and CDR2 is SMNVEV (reference sequence). Trimming took 8 bases from V and 0 from J; bases not matched to a gene: 10. This chain's CDR3 is CASGLPGLAASTDTQYF. CDR3 coding DNA: TGTGCCAGCGGTCTTCCGGGACTAGCGGCTAGCACAGATACGCAGTATTTT.

This clone occurred a few times. Other nucleotide sequences from this sample produce the same CDR3. CDR3 nucleotide sequence: TGTGCCAGCAGTTTTTCCGGACAGGGCTATGGCTACACCTTC. It translates to CASSFSGQGYGYTF. This chain joins TRBV27 and TRBJ1-2; 8 nucleotides agree with TRBD1. The CDR3 runs to 14 residues. The V and J ends lost 3 bases and 4 bases, in that order; junction bases with no gene match: 4. The V gene's germline CDR1 is MNHEY and CDR2 SMNVEV (reference sequence).

This chain joins TRBV6-5 and TRBJ1-2; no definite D call. Trimming took 2 bases from V and 4 from J, leaving 8 bases between them. The CDR3 loop spans 13 amino acids. Germline CDR1 MNHEY, CDR2 SVGAGI. The CDR3 protein is CASSYRAVYGYTF. CDR3 sequence (DNA): TGTGCCAGCAGTTACCGGGCGGTCTATGGCTACACCTTC.

This sequence joins TRBV5-1 and TRBJ2-1, with 7 bases matching TRBD1. The CDR3 extends over 15 amino acids. Germline CDR1 reads SGHRS; CDR2 reads YFSETQ. The junction had 13 bases not matched to a gene; V was cut back by 4 bases and J by 9 bases. CDR3 loop: CASSNAQGLVSEQFF. In DNA form, the CDR3 reads TGCGCCAGCAGCAATGCACAGGGGTTGGTTAGTGAGCAGTTCTTC.

V and J are TRBV5-6 and TRBJ2-3, with D perhaps TRBD1 or TRBD2 (6 bases each). CDR3 length equals 14 residues. Looked up from germline, CDR1 is SGHDT and CDR2 is YYEEEE. V lost 7 bases and J lost 4, with 16 bases in between. CDR3 DNA sequence: TGTGCCAGCTCCAGGGGAGGAGGGTCAGATACGCAGTATTTT. Translation: CASSRGGGSDTQYF.

The rearrangement joins TRBV24-1 to TRBJ2-2; D gene uncertain. The CDR3 is made up of 13 amino acids. Germline V gene data show CDR1 as KGHDR and CDR2 as SFDVKD. The V and J ends lost 4 bases and 7 bases respectively, with 9 bases between them. The CDR3 region has the DNA TGTGCCACCAGTGAGAGTTTGGGCGGGGAGCTGTTTTTT. Protein: CATSESLGGELFF.

This clone occurred many times. The rearrangement uses TRBV19 and TRBJ2-3, with 7 bases lining up with TRBD1. The length of the CDR3 is 12 residues. The V and J ends lost 5 bases and 10 bases, in that order; junction bases with no gene match: 6. The germline V gene has CDR1 LNHDA and CDR2 SQIVND (reference sequence). The CDR3 DNA follows: TGTGCCAGTAGTGAAGGGACAGTGCCGCAGTATTTT. It specifies CASSEGTVPQYF.

The chain is built from TRBV4-1 and TRBJ1-4, with D possibly matching TRBD1 (5 bases). Trimming left V 5 bases short and J 8 bases short, with 21 bases between. From germline, CDR1 is MGHRA and CDR2 YSYEKL. This CDR3 has 16 amino acids. CDR3 region: CASSKPTGRDREKLFF. CDR3 coding DNA: TGCGCCAGCAGCAAACCCACGGGGCGGGATCGGGAAAAACTGTTTTTT.

The chain has TRBV5-6 and TRBJ1-1; tentative D call: TRBD1 (5 bases). The V and J ends lost 3 bases and 12 bases respectively, with 18 bases between them. This CDR3 region has 13 residues. Per germline, CDR1 SGHDT and CDR2 YYEEEE. The CDR3 here is CASSSDSGTVTFF. In DNA form, the CDR3 reads TGTGCCAGCAGCTCGGACTCCGGGACCGTAACTTTCTTT.

This sequence joins TRBV6-4 and TRBJ2-1; 10 bases map to TRBD2. The J segment lost 10 bases and the V segment lost 0 bases, leaving 9 bases of the junction unmatched. Germline V gene sequence: CDR1 MRHNA, CDR2 SNTAGT. This CDR3 has 16 amino acids. DNA for the CDR3: TGTGCCAGCAGTGACTCATCAGCGGGGGGGAGATCAGAGCAGTTCTTC. Translating it yields CASSDSSAGGRSEQFF.

In its sample, this clone was seen a few times. This sequence joins TRBV9 and TRBJ1-5; D not certain. The CDR3 has 15 amino acids. The ends were cut back, 4 bases at V and 6 bases at J, with 17 bases in the middle. CDR1 and CDR2 (germline): SGDLS, YYNGEE. CDR3 in amino acids: CASSPGGGQSQPQHF. The CDR3 DNA reads as TGTGCCAGCAGCCCCGGAGGAGGGCAGAGTCAGCCCCAGCATTTT.

This sequence joins TRBV4-1 and TRBJ2-7; D gene ambiguous. The V and J ends lost 0 bases and 4 bases respectively, with 10 bases between them. The CDR3 is made up of 14 amino acids. CDR1 MGHRA and CDR2 YSYEKL come from the germline V gene. The CDR3 sequence is CASSQEGRMYEQYV. The CDR3 DNA is TGCGCCAGCAGCCAAGAGGGCAGGATGTACGAGCAGTACGTC.